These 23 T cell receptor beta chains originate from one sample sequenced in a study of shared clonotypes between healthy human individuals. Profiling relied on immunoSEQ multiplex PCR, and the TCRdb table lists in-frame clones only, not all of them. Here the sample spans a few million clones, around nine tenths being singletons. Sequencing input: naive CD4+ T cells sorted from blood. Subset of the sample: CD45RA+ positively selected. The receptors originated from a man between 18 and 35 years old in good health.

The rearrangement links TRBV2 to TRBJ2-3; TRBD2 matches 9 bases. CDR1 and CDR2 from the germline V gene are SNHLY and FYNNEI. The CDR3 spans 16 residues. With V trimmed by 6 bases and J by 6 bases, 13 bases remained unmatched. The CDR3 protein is CASREISLAGTDTQYF. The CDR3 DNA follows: TGTGCCAGCAGGGAGATTTCACTAGCGGGTACCGATACGCAGTATTTT.

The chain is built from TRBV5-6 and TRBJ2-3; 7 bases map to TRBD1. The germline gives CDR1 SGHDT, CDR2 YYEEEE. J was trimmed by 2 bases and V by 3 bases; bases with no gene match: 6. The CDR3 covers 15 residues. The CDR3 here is CASSSRQGVTDTQYF. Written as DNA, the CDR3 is TGTGCCAGCAGCTCCCGACAGGGAGTCACAGATACGCAGTATTTT.

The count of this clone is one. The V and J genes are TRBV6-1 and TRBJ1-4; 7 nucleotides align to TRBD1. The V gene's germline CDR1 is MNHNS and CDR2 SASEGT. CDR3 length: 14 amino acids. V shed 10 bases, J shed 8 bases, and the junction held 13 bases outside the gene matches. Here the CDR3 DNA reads TGTGCCACCCGATATCCCGAGACAGGGGAAAAACTGTTTTTT. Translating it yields CATRYPETGEKLFF.

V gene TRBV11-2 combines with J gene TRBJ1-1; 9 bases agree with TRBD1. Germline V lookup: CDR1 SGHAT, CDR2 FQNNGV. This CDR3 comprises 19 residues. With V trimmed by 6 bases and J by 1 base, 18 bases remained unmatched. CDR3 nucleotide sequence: TGTGCCAGCAGACCGGGACAGGGACTCTCAGACCCTAGGAACACTGAAGCTTTCTTT. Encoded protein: CASRPGQGLSDPRNTEAFF.

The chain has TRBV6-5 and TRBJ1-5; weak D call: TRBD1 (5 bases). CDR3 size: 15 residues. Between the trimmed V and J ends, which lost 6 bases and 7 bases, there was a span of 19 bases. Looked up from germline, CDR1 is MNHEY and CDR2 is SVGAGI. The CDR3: CASSQGTSGLQPQHF. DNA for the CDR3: TGTGCCAGCAGCCAAGGGACTTCCGGGCTCCAGCCCCAGCATTTT.

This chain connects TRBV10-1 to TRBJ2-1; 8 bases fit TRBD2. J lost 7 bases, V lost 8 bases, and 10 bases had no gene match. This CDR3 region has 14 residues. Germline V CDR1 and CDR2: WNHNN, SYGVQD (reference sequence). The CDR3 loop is CASGPGGLGNEQFF. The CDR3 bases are TGCGCCAGCGGGCCGGGAGGGCTAGGGAATGAGCAGTTCTTC.

In DNA form, the CDR3 reads TGCGCCAGCAGCCGGGACTACCAGTCCTACGAGCAGTACTTC. Protein product: CASSRDYQSYEQYF. This chain joins TRBV10-2 and TRBJ2-7, with 7 nucleotides matching TRBD2. The V segment lost 6 bases and the J segment 1 base; nucleotides outside the gene matches: 6. The V gene's germline CDR1 is WSHSY and CDR2 SAAADI. The CDR3 sequence is 14 residues long.

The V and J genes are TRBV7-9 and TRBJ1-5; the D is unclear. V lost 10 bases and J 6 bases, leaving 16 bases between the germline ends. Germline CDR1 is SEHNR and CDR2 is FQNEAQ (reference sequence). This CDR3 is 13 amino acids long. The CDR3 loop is CATHVFRFQPQHF. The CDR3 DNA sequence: TGTGCCACCCACGTCTTTCGGTTTCAGCCCCAGCATTTT. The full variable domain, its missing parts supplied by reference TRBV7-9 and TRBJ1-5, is DTGVSQNPRHKITKRGQNVTFRCDPISEHNRLYWYRQTLGQGPEFLTYFQNEAQLEKSRLLSDRFSAERPKGSFSTLEIQRTEQGDSAMYLCATHVFRFQPQHFGDGTRLSIL.

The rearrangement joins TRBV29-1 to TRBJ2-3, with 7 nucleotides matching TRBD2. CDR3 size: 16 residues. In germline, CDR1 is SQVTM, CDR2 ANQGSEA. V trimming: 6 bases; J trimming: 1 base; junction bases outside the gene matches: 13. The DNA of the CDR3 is TGCAGCGTGCTGCCTACTAGCGTTGGAGGCACAGATACGCAGTATTTT. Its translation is CSVLPTSVGGTDTQYF.

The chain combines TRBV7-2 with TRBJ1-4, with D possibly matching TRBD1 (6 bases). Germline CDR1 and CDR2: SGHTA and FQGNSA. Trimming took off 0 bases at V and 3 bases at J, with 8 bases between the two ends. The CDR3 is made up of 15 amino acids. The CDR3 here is CASSLAQGSNEKLFF. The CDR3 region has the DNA TGTGCCAGCAGCTTAGCACAGGGATCTAATGAAAAACTGTTTTTT.

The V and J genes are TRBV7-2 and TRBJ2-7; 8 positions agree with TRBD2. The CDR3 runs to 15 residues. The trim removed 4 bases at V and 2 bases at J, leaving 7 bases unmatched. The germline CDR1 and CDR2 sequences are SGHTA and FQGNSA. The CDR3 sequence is CASSSQAGATYEQYF. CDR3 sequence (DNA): TGTGCCAGCAGCTCACAAGCGGGAGCCACCTACGAGCAGTACTTC.

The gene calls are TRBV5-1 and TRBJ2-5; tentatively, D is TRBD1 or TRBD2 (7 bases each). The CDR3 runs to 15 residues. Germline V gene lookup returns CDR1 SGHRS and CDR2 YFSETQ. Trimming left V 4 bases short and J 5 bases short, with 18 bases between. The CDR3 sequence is CASSPQGGFAETQYF. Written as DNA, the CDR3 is TGCGCCAGCAGCCCCCAGGGGGGGTTTGCCGAGACCCAGTACTTC.

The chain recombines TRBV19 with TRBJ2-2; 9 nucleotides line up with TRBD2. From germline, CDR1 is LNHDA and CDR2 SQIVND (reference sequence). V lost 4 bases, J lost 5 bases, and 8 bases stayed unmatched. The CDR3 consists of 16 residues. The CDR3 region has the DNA TGTGCCAGTAGTAGTTCTAGCGGGGTTTTTACCGGGGAGCTGTTTTTT. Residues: CASSSSSGVFTGELFF.

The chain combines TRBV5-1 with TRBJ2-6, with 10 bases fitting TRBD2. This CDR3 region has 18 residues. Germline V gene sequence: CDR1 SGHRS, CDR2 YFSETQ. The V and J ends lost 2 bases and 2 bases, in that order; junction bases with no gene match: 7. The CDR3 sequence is CASSFVPSGGAGANVLTF. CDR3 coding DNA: TGCGCCAGCAGCTTCGTTCCTAGCGGGGGCGCTGGGGCCAACGTCCTGACTTTC.

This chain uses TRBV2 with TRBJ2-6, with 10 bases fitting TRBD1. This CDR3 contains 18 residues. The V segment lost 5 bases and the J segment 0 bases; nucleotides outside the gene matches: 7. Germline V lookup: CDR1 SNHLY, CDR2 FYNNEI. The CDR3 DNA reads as TGTGCCAGCAGTCGAAGGGGACAGGGGAGCTCTGGGGCCAACGTCCTGACTTTC. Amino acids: CASSRRGQGSSGANVLTF.

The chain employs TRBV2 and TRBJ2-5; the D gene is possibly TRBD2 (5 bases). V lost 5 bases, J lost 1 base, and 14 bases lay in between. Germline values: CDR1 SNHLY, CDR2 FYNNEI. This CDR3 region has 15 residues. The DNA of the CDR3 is TGTGCCAGCAGTCCACCCTTGGCGGGCCAAGAGACCCAGTACTTC. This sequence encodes CASSPPLAGQETQYF.

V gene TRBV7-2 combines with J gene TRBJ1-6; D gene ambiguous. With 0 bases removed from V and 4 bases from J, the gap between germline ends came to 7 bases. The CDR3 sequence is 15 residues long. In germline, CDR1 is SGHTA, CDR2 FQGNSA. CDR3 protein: CASSLARSYNSPLHF. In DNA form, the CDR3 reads TGTGCCAGCAGCTTAGCCAGGAGTTATAATTCACCCCTCCACTTT.

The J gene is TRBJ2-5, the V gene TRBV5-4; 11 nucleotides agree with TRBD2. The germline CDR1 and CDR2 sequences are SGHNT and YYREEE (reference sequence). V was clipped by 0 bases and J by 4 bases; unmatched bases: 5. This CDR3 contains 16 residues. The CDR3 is CASSLVAGGSSETQYF. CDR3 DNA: TGTGCCAGCAGCTTGGTAGCGGGAGGGAGTTCAGAGACCCAGTACTTC.

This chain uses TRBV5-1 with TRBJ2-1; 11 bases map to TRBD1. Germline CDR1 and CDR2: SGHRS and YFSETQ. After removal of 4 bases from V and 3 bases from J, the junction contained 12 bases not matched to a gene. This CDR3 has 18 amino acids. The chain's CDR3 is CASSPGRPDRGHYNEQFF. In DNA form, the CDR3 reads TGCGCCAGCAGCCCCGGTCGTCCGGACAGGGGGCACTACAATGAGCAGTTCTTC.

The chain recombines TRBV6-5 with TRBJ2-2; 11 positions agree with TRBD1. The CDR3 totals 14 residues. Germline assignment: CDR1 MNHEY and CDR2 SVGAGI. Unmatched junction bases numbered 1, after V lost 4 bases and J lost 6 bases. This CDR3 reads CASSWTGGSGELFF. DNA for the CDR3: TGTGCCAGCAGTTGGACAGGGGGCTCCGGGGAGCTGTTTTTT.

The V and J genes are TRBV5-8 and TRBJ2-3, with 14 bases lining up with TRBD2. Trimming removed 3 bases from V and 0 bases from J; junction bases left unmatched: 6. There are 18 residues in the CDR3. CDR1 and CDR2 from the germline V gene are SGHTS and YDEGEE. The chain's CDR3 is CASSSGTSGGMSTDTQYF. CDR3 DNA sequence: TGTGCCAGCAGCTCTGGGACTAGCGGGGGCATGAGCACAGATACGCAGTATTTT.

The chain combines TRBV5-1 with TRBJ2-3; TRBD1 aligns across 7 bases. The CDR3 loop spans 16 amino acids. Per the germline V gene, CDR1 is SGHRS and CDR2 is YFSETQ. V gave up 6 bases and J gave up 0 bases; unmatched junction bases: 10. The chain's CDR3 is CASTEGAWISTDTQYF. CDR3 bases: TGCGCCAGCACCGAGGGGGCGTGGATTAGCACAGATACGCAGTATTTT.

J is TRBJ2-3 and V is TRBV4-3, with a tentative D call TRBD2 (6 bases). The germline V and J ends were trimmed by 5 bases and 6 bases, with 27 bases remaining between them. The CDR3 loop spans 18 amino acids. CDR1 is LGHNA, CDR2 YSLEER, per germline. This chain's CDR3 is CASSSRSSSAGMSDTQYF. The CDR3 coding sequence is TGCGCCAGCAGCTCAAGGTCCTCCAGTGCGGGAATGTCTGATACGCAGTATTTT.